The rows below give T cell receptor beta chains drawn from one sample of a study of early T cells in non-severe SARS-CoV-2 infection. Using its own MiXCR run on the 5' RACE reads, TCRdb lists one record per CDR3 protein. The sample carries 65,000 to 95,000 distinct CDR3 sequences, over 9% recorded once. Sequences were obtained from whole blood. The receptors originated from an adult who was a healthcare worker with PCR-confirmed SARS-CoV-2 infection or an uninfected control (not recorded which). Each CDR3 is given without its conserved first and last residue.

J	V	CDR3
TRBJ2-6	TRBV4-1	ASSQGAGRSGANVLT
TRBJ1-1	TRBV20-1	SANPPKGGRNTEAF
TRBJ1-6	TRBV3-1	ASSHSGPSSPLH
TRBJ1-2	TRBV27	ASSSGRSSYGYT
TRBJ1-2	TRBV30	AWTTGDNYGYT
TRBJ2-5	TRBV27	ASSLKGTETQY
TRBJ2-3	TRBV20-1	SAGGGTSSSTDTQY
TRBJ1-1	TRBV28	ASSLWGQGTEAF
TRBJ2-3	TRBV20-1	SALGQFRTDTQY
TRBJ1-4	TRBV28	ASSTPAGGVVRGEKLF
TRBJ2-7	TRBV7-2	ASSLSGRGTYEQY